Shown below are 28 T cell receptor beta chains from a single sample sequenced in a study of shared clonotypes between healthy human individuals. Measured with immunoSEQ multiplex PCR; TCRdb has only the in-frame clones, and not every one. The profile covers hundreds of thousands of clones, with about three quarters appearing a single time and approximately 1.8% taken by the ten largest. The sequencing sample was made of memory CD4+ T cells sorted from blood. As for subset: CD45RA-negative fraction. All receptors come from a woman younger than 45 in good health.

The rearrangement links TRBV27 to TRBJ2-1, with D unresolved. Germline V CDR1 and CDR2: MNHEY, SMNVEV (reference sequence). V lost 1 base to trimming and J lost 8 bases, with 3 bases between them. The CDR3 length is 11 residues. The CDR3 sequence: CASSLLDEQFF. CDR3 coding DNA: TGTGCCAGCAGTTTATTAGATGAGCAGTTCTTC.

This clone was seen a few times. CDR3 residues: CASSLGGTITDTQYF. DNA for the CDR3: TGTGCCAGCAGCTTAGGTGGGACTATCACAGATACGCAGTATTTT. The chain employs TRBV7-3 and TRBJ2-3, with TRBD2 matching over 7 bases. Germline-derived CDR1 and CDR2 are SGHTA and FQGTGA. The CDR3 is made up of 15 amino acids. With V trimmed by 2 bases and J by 2 bases, 4 bases remained unmatched.

A note on this clone: This may arise from a read error, as a much more abundant clone is one base away. At the DNA level, this CDR3 is encoded by other sequences in the same sample as well. The chain has TRBV7-9 and TRBJ1-5; the D is unclear. This CDR3 is 13 amino acids long. Germline V gene sequence: CDR1 SEHNR, CDR2 FQNEAQ (reference sequence). V was pared by 1 base and J by 0 bases, with 1 base between. CDR3 DNA sequence: TGTGCCAGCAGCTTAGATAGCAATCAGCCCCAGCATTTT. The encoded protein is CASSLDSNQPQHF.

This clone was seen once. The chain recombines TRBV25-1 with TRBJ2-7; TRBD1 is a possible D gene (5 bases). Germline V gives CDR1 MGHDK, CDR2 SYGVNS. This CDR3 spans 13 amino acids. V was clipped by 11 bases and J by 0 bases, with 14 bases between them. The CDR3, as DNA: TGTGCCGCTGGTGCAGGGAACTCCTACGAGCAGTACTTC. Translated, it gives CAAGAGNSYEQYF.

The J gene is TRBJ1-1, the V gene TRBV19; perhaps TRBD1 as D (5 bases). CDR1 and CDR2 (germline): LNHDA, SQIVND (reference sequence). This CDR3 is built from 15 residues. V lost 3 bases and J 1 base, leaving 12 bases between the germline ends. The CDR3 spells CASSIGGARNTEAFF. The CDR3 DNA sequence: TGTGCCAGTAGTATTGGTGGGGCGCGGAACACTGAAGCTTTCTTT.

Many counts were recorded for this clone. The rearrangement joins TRBV28 to TRBJ1-2, with unresolved D. V shed 6 bases and J shed 7 bases, with 21 bases lying between them. The length of the CDR3 is 15 residues. The V gene's germline CDR1 is MDHEN and CDR2 SYDVKM. This CDR3 reads CASSLGPAHRGGYTF. The CDR3 nucleotides read TGTGCCAGCAGCCTCGGGCCAGCCCATCGGGGTGGCTACACCTTC.

This chain joins TRBV15 and TRBJ2-7; TRBD2 matches at 9 bases. The ends lost 1 base at V and 7 bases at J; junction bases unmatched: 11. Germline-derived CDR1 and CDR2 are LNHNV and YYDKDF (reference sequence). The CDR3 covers 16 residues. In DNA, the CDR3 is TGTGCCACCAGCAGAGCTCCCGGGTCAGCGGGGGGTGAGCAGTACTTC. It specifies CATSRAPGSAGGEQYF.

The rearrangement links TRBV11-2 to TRBJ2-1; a weak D match, TRBD1 (6 bases). The CDR3 length is 15 residues. Germline CDR1 is SGHAT and CDR2 is FQNNGV. Trimming left V 2 bases short and J 6 bases short, with 14 bases between. The CDR3: CASSLYRETFNEQFF. CDR3 sequence (DNA): TGTGCCAGCAGCTTATACAGGGAGACCTTCAATGAGCAGTTCTTC. Looking up the rest from reference TRBV11-2 and TRBJ2-1 gives the full variable domain: EAGVAQSPRYKIIEKRQSVAFWCNPISGHATLYWYQQILGQGPKLLIQFQNNGVVDDSQLPKDRFSAERLKGVDSTLKIQPAKLEDSAVYLCASSLYRETFNEQFFGPGTRLTVL.

This clone was found once. Other DNA sequences in the same sample also yield this CDR3. The chain recombines TRBV2 with TRBJ1-2, with D possibly TRBD1 on 5 matching bases. This CDR3 has 14 residues. V lost 2 bases, J lost 2 bases, and 9 bases lay in between. Looked up from germline, CDR1 is SNHLY and CDR2 is FYNNEI. CDR3 residues: CASSERGTNYGYTF. The CDR3 DNA follows: TGTGCCAGCAGTGAACGGGGCACCAACTATGGCTACACCTTC.

For this clone: This specimen includes other DNA sequences encoding the same CDR3. V usage is TRBV18 and J usage is TRBJ2-3, with D possibly matching TRBD2 (5 bases). The CDR3 has 13 residues. Germline V gene data show CDR1 as KGHSH and CDR2 as LQKENI. V was cut by 6 bases and J by 0 bases, with 7 bases left in between. The CDR3 is CASSRTSTDTQYF. In nucleotides, the CDR3 is TGTGCCAGCTCGCGGACTAGCACAGATACGCAGTATTTT.

With respect to this clone: A much larger clone is a single base away; this may be a read error. Different DNA sequences within this sample yield the same CDR3. This sequence joins TRBV19 and TRBJ2-3; 9 bases fit TRBD2. This CDR3 is 13 amino acids long. The germline CDR1 and CDR2 sequences are LNHDA and SQIVND (reference sequence). After removal of 3 bases from V and 6 bases from J, the junction contained 1 base not matched to a gene. CDR3 DNA sequence: TGTGCCAGTAGTATCGGACTAGCGGATACGCAGTATTTT. Translation gives CASSIGLADTQYF.

The gene calls are TRBV7-9 and TRBJ2-7; no clear D. The V gene lost 1 base and the J gene lost 6 bases, with 13 bases spanning the gap. In germline, CDR1 is SEHNR, CDR2 FQNEAQ (reference sequence). This CDR3 is 14 amino acids long. CDR3 in amino acids: CASSLDGVPFEQYF. The CDR3 bases are TGTGCCAGCAGCTTAGATGGTGTGCCTTTCGAGCAGTACTTC.

The J gene is TRBJ1-4, the V gene TRBV5-1, with 7 bases that match TRBD1. Trimming cost V 0 bases and J 3 bases; bases outside gene matches: 5. The CDR3 has 16 amino acids. Germline V gene sequence: CDR1 SGHRS, CDR2 YFSETQ. The CDR3 loop reads CASSLVPGTANEKLFF. CDR3 DNA sequence: TGCGCCAGCAGCTTGGTACCCGGGACAGCTAATGAAAAACTGTTTTTT.

V and J are TRBV6-1 and TRBJ1-2, with 10 bases fitting TRBD1. V shed 6 bases, J shed 2 bases, and the junction held 6 bases outside the gene matches. The CDR3 consists of 15 residues. Germline assignment: CDR1 MNHNS and CDR2 SASEGT. The CDR3 DNA follows: TGTGCCAGCAGGATGGAGGGACAGGGGAACTATGGCTACACCTTC. Protein: CASRMEGQGNYGYTF.

This chain uses TRBV18 with TRBJ2-7; D might be TRBD2 (5 bases). The CDR3 runs to 15 residues. Trimming shortened V by 1 base and J by 5 bases, and 15 bases separated the two germline ends. Per germline, CDR1 KGHSH and CDR2 LQKENI. The CDR3 loop is CASSPQGKIANEQYF. The CDR3 DNA follows: TGTGCCAGCTCACCACAGGGTAAGATAGCGAACGAGCAGTACTTC.

This clone showed up many times. This chain links TRBV27 with TRBJ2-2; no definite D call. V lost 0 bases and J lost 4, with 6 bases in between. CDR1 is MNHEY and CDR2 is SMNVEV in the germline V gene (reference sequence). The CDR3 loop spans 14 amino acids. The CDR3 protein is CASSLSYATGELFF. CDR3 sequence (DNA): TGTGCCAGCAGTTTATCGTATGCCACCGGGGAGCTGTTTTTT.

The chain joins TRBV5-1 to TRBJ1-3; weak D call: TRBD1 (5 bases). Trimming pared 0 bases from V and 0 bases from J, leaving 16 bases between. Germline V lookup: CDR1 SGHRS, CDR2 YFSETQ. This CDR3 is built from 18 residues. The DNA for the CDR3 is TGCGCCAGCAGCTTGGGGGACGTACCAAGAAGCTCTGGAAACACCATATATTTT. Translated: CASSLGDVPRSSGNTIYF.

This chain joins TRBV6-5 and TRBJ2-7; no firm D call. Per germline, CDR1 MNHEY and CDR2 SVGAGI. V was shortened by 0 bases and J by 1 base, with 13 bases between the two germline ends. The CDR3 contains 16 residues. DNA for the CDR3: TGTGCCAGCAGTTACTCGGTACTAACTACTTCCTACGAGCAGTACTTC. It is translated as CASSYSVLTTSYEQYF.

V is TRBV5-1 and J is TRBJ1-1, with D possibly TRBD1 on 5 matching bases. The germline V gene has CDR1 SGHRS and CDR2 YFSETQ. Trimming pared 3 bases from V and 1 base from J, leaving 13 bases between. The length of the CDR3 is 15 residues. CDR3 region: CASSWGVDRNTEAFF. The CDR3 region has the DNA TGCGCCAGCAGCTGGGGCGTCGACAGGAACACTGAAGCTTTCTTT. The full variable domain, its missing parts supplied by reference TRBV5-1 and TRBJ1-1, is KAGVTQTPRYLIKTRGQQVTLSCSPISGHRSVSWYQQTPGQGLQFLFEYFSETQRNKGNFPGRFSGRQFSNSRSEMNVSTLELGDSALYLCASSWGVDRNTEAFFGQGTRLTVV.

The rearrangement uses TRBV19 and TRBJ1-3; 8 bases line up with TRBD1. The germline gives CDR1 LNHDA, CDR2 SQIVND (reference sequence). The CDR3 spans 15 residues. V dropped 7 bases and J dropped 4; count of bases not matched to a gene: 9. The chain's CDR3 is CASNVQGASGNTIYF. CDR3 DNA sequence: TGTGCCAGTAACGTCCAGGGGGCCTCGGGAAACACCATATATTTT.

This chain connects TRBV19 to TRBJ2-1; TRBD2 agrees at 7 bases. V was pared by 1 base and J by 7 bases, with 10 bases of the junction left unmatched. The germline V gene encodes CDR1 LNHDA and CDR2 SQIVND (reference sequence). This CDR3 contains 16 residues. Written as DNA, the CDR3 is TGTGCCAGTAGTATAGGGGAGGGTAGCGAAGGGAATGAGCAGTTCTTC. It specifies CASSIGEGSEGNEQFF.

V and J are TRBV5-1 and TRBJ2-5, with D unresolved. Germline loops: CDR1 SGHRS, CDR2 YFSETQ. Trimming stripped 3 bases from V and 5 bases from J, with 14 bases between. The CDR3 loop spans 14 amino acids. The CDR3 sequence: CASSSLGRRETQYF. Written as DNA, the CDR3 is TGCGCCAGCAGCTCCCTGGGCAGGCGGGAGACCCAGTACTTC.

As DNA, the CDR3 is TGCGCCAGCCGTTCCCTAGCGGGAGTATGCAATGAGCAGTTCTTC. It codes for CASRSLAGVCNEQFF. The rearrangement links TRBV10-1 to TRBJ2-1, with 10 positions matching TRBD2. Germline V gives CDR1 WNHNN, CDR2 SYGVQD (reference sequence). After removal of 8 bases from V and 6 bases from J, the junction contained 10 bases not matched to a gene. The CDR3 is made up of 15 amino acids.

The chain links TRBV5-6 to TRBJ2-2, with TRBD1 matching 9 bases. The CDR3 sequence is 14 residues long. Germline values: CDR1 SGHDT, CDR2 YYEEEE. With 4 bases clipped from V and 4 bases from J, the junction kept 2 bases outside the gene matches. The CDR3 DNA sequence: TGTGCCAGCAGCCCGGGACAGGGCACCGGGGAGCTGTTTTTT. Protein sequence: CASSPGQGTGELFF.

This clone was seen a few times. This rearrangement joins TRBV5-6 to TRBJ2-7, with no clear D. The CDR3 is 13 residues long. V was pared by 6 bases and J by 6 bases, with 16 bases between. The germline CDR1 and CDR2 sequences are SGHDT and YYEEEE. The CDR3 nucleotides are TGTGCCAGCACCCGGGTCGGGTCGGGCGAGCAGTACTTC. Translation gives CASTRVGSGEQYF.

The rearrangement links TRBV7-9 to TRBJ2-3; tentative D call: TRBD2 (5 bases). Germline V gene lookup returns CDR1 SEHNR and CDR2 FQNEAQ (reference sequence). CDR3 length: 12 residues. Between the trimmed V and J ends, which lost 6 bases and 5 bases, there was a span of 9 bases. DNA of the CDR3: TGTGCCAGCAGTGGGAGCGGAGATACGCAGTATTTT. Amino acid sequence: CASSGSGDTQYF.

The chain is built from TRBV5-5 and TRBJ2-7; TRBD1 matches 11 bases. In germline, CDR1 is SGHKS, CDR2 YYEKEE (reference sequence). This CDR3 has 14 amino acids. V lost 4 bases, J lost 2 bases, and 2 bases stayed unmatched. CDR3 protein: CASSRGQGAYEQYF. CDR3 bases: TGTGCCAGCAGCAGGGGACAGGGGGCCTACGAGCAGTACTTC.

This clone was seen many times. This chain joins TRBV7-8 and TRBJ1-1; TRBD1 aligns across 10 bases. This CDR3 is 13 amino acids long. V lost 5 bases to trimming and J lost 6 bases; unmatched junction nucleotides: 3. The germline CDR1 and CDR2 sequences are SGHVS and FQNEAQ. The CDR3 sequence: CASSAGQGAEAFF. The DNA for the CDR3 is TGTGCCAGCAGCGCAGGACAGGGGGCTGAAGCTTTCTTT. Full variable domain (missing parts from reference TRBV7-8 and TRBJ1-1): GAGVSQSPRYKVAKRGQDVALRCDPISGHVSLFWYQQALGQGPEFLTYFQNEAQLDKSGLPSDRFFAERPEGSVSTLKIQRTQQEDSAVYLCASSAGQGAEAFFGQGTRLTVV.